This TCR beta chain was found in a study of CD8 T cells in Susac syndrome. Random hexamers served to reverse transcribe roughly 0.45 to 1 ug RNA. From the immunoSEQ multiplex PCR reads, TCRdb called clonotypes with MiXCR, one entry per CDR3 protein. The sample shows around 110,000 distinct CDR3 sequences, 96% of them seen only once. Trimming took 5 bases from V and 1 from J; bases not matched to a gene: 4. The CDR3 sequence is 14 residues long. The chain uses TRBV12-3 or TRBV12-4 and TRBJ2-7, with 8 bases that match TRBD2. The sequenced sample was CD4+ T cells from PBMCs. This TCR came from a human donor with Susac syndrome. CDR3 in DNA: TGTGCCAGCAGTCGGGGACTAGAGTCCTACGAGCAGTACTTC. Translating it yields CASSRGLESYEQYF.